This T cell receptor (beta chain) was sequenced in a study of beta chain features in type 1 diabetes. Study summary: Age, gender, cell numbers and subset yield matched between patients and controls. Study outcomes and limitations: Insertion counts at VDJ junctions were lower in type 1 diabetes patients, who also showed more deletions there. Sequencing from cDNA could over-represent high-TCR-expressing cells. Any HLA-type effect on TCRB rearrangement remained unresolved here.

This clone turned up a few times. The antigen is unknown. Sequenced material consisted of expressed TCRB transcripts (all of the isolated RNA was reverse transcribed). Only in-frame clones appear in the TCRdb table, and some are missing; sequencing was by immunoSEQ multiplex PCR. The sample lists under 400,000 clones; approximately 15% were seen once. The germline V and J ends were trimmed by 2 bases and 9 bases, with 11 bases remaining between them. Germline CDR1 and CDR2: SGHTA and FQGNSA. CDR3 length: 14 residues. The sample consisted of central memory CD4+ T cells from blood. This receptor was taken from a man aged 25-45 years in good health. The gene calls are TRBV7-2 and TRBJ1-6; TRBD1 might be the D (5 bases). The CDR3 bases are TGTGCCAGCAGCTTATCTCAGGGTGGTTCACCCCTCCACTTT. It translates to CASSLSQGGSPLHF. Complete variable domain (other parts from reference TRBV7-2 and TRBJ1-6): GAGVSQSPSNKVTEKGKDVELRCDPISGHTALYWYRQSLGQGLEFLIYFQGNSAPDKSGLPSDRFSAERTGGSVSTLTIQRTQQEDSAVYLCASSLSQGGSPLHFGNGTRLTVT.